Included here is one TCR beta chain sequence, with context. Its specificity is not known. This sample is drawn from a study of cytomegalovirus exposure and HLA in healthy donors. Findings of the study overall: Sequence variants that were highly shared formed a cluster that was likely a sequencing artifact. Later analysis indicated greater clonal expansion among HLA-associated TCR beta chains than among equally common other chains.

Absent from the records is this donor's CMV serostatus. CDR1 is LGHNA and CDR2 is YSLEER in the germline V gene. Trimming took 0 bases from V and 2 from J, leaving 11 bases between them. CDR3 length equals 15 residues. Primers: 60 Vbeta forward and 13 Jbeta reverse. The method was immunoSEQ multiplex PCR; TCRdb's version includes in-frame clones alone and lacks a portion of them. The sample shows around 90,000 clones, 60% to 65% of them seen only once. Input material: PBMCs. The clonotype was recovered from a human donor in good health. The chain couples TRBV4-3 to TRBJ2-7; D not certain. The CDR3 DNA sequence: TGCGCCAGCAGCCAAGATATCCAAACGGCCTACGAGCAGTACTTC. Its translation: CASSQDIQTAYEQYF.